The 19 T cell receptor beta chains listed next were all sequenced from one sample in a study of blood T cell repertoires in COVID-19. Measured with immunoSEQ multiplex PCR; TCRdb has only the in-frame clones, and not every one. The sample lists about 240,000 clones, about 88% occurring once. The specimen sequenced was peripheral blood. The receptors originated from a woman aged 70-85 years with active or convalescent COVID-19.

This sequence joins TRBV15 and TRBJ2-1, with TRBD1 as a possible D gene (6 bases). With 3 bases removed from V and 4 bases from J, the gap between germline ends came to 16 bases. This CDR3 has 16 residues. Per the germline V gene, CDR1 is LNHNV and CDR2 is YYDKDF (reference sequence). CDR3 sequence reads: CATSSVLRDTYNEQFF. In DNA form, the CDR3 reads TGTGCCACCAGCAGCGTTCTCCGGGACACTTACAATGAGCAGTTCTTC.

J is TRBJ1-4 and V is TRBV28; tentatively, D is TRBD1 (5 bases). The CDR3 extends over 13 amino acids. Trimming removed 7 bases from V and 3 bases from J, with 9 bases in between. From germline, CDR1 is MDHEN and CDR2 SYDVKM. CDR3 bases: TGTGCCAGCAACGGGGGGTCTAATGAAAAACTGTTTTTT. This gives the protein CASNGGSNEKLFF. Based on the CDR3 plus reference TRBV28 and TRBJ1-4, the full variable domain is DVKVTQSSRYLVKRTGEKVFLECVQDMDHENMFWYRQDPGLGLRLIYFSYDVKMKEKGDIPEGYSVSREKKERFSLILESASTNQTSMYLCASNGGSNEKLFFGSGTQLSVL.

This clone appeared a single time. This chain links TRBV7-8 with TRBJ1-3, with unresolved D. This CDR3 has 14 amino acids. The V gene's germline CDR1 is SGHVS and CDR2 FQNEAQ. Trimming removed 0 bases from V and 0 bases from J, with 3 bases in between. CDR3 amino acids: CASSLALSGNTIYF. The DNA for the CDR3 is TGTGCCAGCAGCTTAGCACTCTCTGGAAACACCATATATTTT.

Here the CDR3 DNA reads TGTGCCAGCAGTGAAGCGACTACCTTGTCTACGCAGTATTTT. Its translation is CASSEATTLSTQYF. The V and J genes are TRBV6-1 and TRBJ2-3; possibly TRBD2 for D (5 bases). The V gene lost 0 bases and the J gene lost 8 bases, with 12 bases spanning the gap. There are 14 residues in the CDR3. Germline CDR1 is MNHNS and CDR2 is SASEGT.

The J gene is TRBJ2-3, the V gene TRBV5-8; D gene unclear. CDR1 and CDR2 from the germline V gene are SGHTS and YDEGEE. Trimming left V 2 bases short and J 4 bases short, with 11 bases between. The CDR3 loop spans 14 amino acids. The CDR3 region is CASSFPPGPDTQYF. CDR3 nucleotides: TGTGCCAGCAGCTTCCCCCCTGGCCCAGATACGCAGTATTTT.

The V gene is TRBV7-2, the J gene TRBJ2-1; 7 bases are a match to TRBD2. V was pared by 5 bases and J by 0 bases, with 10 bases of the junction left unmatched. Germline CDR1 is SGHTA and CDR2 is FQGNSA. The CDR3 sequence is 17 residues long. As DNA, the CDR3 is TGTGCCAGCAGCCCTATTATCGGGACTAACTCCTACAATGAGCAGTTCTTC. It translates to CASSPIIGTNSYNEQFF.

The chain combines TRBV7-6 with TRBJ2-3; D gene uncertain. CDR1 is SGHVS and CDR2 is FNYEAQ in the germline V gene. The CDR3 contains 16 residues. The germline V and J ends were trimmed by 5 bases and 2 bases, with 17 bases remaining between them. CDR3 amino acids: CASSPRTVISTDTQYF. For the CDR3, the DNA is TGTGCCAGCAGCCCAAGAACAGTGATTTCCACAGATACGCAGTATTTT.

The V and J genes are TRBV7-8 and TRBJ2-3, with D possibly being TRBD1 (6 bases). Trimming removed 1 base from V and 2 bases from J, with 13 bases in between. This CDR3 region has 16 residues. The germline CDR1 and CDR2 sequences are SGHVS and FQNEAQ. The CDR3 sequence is CASSLVGRGNTDTQYF. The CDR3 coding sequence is TGTGCCAGCAGCTTAGTTGGCAGGGGAAACACAGATACGCAGTATTTT.

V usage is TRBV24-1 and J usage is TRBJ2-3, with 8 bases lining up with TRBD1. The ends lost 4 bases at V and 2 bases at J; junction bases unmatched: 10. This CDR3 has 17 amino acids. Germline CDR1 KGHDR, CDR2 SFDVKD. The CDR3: CATSDPDRGGHTDTQYF. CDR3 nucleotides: TGTGCCACCAGTGACCCTGACAGGGGAGGTCACACAGATACGCAGTATTTT.

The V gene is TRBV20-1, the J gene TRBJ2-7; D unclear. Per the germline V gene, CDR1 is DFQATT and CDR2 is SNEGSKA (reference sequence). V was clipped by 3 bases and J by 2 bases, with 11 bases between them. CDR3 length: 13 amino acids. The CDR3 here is CSASLPLAYEQYF. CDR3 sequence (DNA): TGCAGTGCTAGTCTCCCACTGGCCTACGAGCAGTACTTC.

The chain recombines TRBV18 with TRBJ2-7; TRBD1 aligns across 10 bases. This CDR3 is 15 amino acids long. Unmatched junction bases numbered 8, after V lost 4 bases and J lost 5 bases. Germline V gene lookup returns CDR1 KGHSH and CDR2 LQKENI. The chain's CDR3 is CASSQAGTGVDEQYF. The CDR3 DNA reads TGTGCCAGCTCACAAGCCGGGACAGGGGTAGACGAGCAGTACTTC.

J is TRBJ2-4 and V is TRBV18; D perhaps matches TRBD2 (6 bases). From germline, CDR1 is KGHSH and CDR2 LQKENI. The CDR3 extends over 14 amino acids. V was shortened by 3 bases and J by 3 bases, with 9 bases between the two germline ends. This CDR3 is CASSPGGNKNIQYF. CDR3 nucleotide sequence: TGTGCCAGCTCACCCGGGGGTAACAAAAACATTCAGTACTTC.

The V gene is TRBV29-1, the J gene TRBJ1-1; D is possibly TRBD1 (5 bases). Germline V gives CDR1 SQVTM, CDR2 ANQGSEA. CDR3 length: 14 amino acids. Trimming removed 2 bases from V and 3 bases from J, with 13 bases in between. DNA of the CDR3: TGCAGCGTTGAAAGATGGGGAGGGGACACTGAAGCTTTCTTT. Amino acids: CSVERWGGDTEAFF.

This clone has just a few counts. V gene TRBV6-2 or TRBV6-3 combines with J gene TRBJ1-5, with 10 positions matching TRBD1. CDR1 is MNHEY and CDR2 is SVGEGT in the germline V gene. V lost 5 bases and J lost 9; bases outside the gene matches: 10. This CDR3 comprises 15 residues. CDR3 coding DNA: TGTGCCAGCAGTCCCACGGACAGGGGGTTTGGGCCCCAGCATTTT. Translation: CASSPTDRGFGPQHF.

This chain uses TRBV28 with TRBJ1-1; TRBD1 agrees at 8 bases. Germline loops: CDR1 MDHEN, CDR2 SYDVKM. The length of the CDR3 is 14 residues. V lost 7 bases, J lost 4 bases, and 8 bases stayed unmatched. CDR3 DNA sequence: TGTGCCAGCACCCCCGGACAGGGAGTCACTGAAGCTTTCTTT. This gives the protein CASTPGQGVTEAFF.

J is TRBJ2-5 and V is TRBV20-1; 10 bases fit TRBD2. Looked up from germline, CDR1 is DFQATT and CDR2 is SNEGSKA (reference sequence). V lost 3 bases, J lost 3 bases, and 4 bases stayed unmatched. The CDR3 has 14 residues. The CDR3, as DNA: TGCAGTGCTAGTACGGGACTAGCGAAAGAGACCCAGTACTTC. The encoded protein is CSASTGLAKETQYF.

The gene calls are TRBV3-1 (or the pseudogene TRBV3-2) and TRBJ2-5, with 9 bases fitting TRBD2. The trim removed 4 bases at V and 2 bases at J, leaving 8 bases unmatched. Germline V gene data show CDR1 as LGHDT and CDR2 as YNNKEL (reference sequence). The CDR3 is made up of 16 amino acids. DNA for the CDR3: TGTGCCAGCAGCCTTTCTCTAGCGGGGCTTCAAGAGACCCAGTACTTC. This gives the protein CASSLSLAGLQETQYF.

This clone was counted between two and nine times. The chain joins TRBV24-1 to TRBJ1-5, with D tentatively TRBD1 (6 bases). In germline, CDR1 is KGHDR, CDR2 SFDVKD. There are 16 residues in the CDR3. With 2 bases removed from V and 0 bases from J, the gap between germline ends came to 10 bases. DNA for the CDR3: TGTGCCACCAGTGATTCCGGGGGGCCTAGCAATCAGCCCCAGCATTTT. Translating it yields CATSDSGGPSNQPQHF.

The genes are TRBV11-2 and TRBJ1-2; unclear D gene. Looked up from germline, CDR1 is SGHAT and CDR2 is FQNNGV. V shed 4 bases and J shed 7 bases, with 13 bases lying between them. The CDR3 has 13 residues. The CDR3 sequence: CASSSLLEGGYTF. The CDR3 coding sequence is TGTGCCAGCAGCTCCCTGTTGGAGGGTGGCTACACCTTC.